The present entry profiles one T cell receptor beta chain with its context. The source of the sample is a study of graft-versus-host responses after intestinal transplantation. The data were produced by immunoSEQ multiplex PCR, yet TCRdb's version contains in-frame clones alone and is incomplete. The data contain more than 12,000 clones, about 61% of them singletons. The V end lost 6 bases, the J end lost 8 bases, and 19 bases lay between the germline ends. The CDR3 sequence is 14 residues long. Per the germline V gene, CDR1 is MNHEY and CDR2 is SVGAGI. Graft specimens yielded both intraepithelial and lamina propria lymphocytes.

The chain links TRBV6-5 to TRBJ1-2, with a tentative D call TRBD1 (5 bases). The sequence was obtained from a human patient who received an intestinal transplant, so some T cells may come from the graft donor. This material consisted of ileum tissue, taken 524 days after transplant. This CDR3 is CASSPGPGGRGYTF. The CDR3 region has the DNA TGTGCCAGCAGCCCGGGCCCCGGGGGTCGGGGCTACACCTTC.